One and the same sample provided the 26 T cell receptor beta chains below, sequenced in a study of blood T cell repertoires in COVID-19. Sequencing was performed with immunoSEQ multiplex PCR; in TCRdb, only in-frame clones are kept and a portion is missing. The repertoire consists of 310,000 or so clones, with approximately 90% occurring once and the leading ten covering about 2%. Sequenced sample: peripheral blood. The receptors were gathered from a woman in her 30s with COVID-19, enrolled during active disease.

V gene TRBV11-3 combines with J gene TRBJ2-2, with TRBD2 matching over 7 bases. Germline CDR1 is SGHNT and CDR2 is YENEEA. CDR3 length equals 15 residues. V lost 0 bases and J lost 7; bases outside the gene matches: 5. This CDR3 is CASSLEGGRVGELFF. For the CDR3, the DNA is TGTGCCAGCAGCTTAGAGGGAGGGCGTGTCGGGGAGCTGTTTTTT.

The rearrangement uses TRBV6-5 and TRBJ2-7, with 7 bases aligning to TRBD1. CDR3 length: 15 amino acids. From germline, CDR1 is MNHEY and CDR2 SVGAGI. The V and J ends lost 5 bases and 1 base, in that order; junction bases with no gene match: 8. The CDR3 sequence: CASSNPGGFSYEQYF. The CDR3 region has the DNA TGTGCCAGCAGTAACCCAGGGGGTTTTTCCTACGAGCAGTACTTC.

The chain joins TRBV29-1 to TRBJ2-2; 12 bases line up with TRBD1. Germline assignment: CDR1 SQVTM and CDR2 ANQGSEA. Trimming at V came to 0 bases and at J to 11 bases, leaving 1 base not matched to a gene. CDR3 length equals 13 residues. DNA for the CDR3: TGCAGCGTTGAAGACGGGACAGGGGGCGAGCTGTTTTTT. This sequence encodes CSVEDGTGGELFF.

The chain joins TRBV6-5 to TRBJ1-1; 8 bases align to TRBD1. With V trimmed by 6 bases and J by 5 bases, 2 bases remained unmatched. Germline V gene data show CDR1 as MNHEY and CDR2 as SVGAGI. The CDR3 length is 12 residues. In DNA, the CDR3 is TGTGCCAGCAGCAGACAGGGGACTGAAGCTTTCTTT. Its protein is CASSRQGTEAFF.

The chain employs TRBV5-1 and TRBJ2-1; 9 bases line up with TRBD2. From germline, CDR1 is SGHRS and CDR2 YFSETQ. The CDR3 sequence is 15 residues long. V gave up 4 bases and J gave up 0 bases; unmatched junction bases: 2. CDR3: CASSPSGTSYNEQFF. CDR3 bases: TGCGCCAGCAGCCCTAGCGGGACCTCCTACAATGAGCAGTTCTTC.

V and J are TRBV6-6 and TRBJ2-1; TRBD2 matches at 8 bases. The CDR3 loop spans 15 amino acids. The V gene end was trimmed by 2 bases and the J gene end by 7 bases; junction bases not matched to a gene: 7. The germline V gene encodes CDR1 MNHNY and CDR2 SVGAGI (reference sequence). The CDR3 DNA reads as TGTGCCAGCAGTTACGTTAGCGGGGCGGGGAATGAGCAGTTCTTC. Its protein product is CASSYVSGAGNEQFF.

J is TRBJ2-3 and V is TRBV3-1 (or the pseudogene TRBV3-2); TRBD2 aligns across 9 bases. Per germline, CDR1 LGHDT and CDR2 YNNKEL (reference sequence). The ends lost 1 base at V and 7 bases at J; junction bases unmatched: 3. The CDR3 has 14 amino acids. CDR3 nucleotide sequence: TGTGCCAGCAGCCAAGGTAGCGGGAGTAATACGCAGTATTTT. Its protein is CASSQGSGSNTQYF.

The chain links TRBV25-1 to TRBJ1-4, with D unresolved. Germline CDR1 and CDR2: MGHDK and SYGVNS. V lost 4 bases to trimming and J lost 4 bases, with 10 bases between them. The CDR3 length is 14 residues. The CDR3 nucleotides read TGTGCCAGCAGTGCATTGGCAGTTAATGAAAAACTGTTTTTT. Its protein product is CASSALAVNEKLFF.

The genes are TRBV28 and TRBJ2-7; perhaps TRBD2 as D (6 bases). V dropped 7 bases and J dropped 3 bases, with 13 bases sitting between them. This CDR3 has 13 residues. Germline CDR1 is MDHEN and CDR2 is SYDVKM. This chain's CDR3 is CASTMTSHYEQYF. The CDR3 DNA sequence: TGTGCCAGCACTATGACTAGTCACTACGAGCAGTACTTC.

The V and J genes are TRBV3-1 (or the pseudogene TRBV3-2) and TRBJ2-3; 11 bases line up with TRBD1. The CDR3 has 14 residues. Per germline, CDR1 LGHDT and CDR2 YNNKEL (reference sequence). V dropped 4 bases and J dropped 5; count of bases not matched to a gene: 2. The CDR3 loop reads CASSRTGGQDTQYF. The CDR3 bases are TGTGCCAGCAGCCGGACAGGGGGCCAAGATACGCAGTATTTT.

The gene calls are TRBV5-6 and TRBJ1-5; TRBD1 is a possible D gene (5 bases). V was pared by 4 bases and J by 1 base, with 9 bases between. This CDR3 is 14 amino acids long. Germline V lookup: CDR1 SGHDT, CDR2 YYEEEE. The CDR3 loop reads CASSGTGSNQPQHF. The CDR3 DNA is TGTGCCAGCAGCGGAACAGGAAGCAATCAGCCCCAGCATTTT. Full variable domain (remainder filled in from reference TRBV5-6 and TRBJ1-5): DAGVTQSPTHLIKTRGQQVTLRCSPKSGHDTVSWYQQALGQGPQFIFQYYEEEERQRGNFPDRFSGHQFPNYSSELNVNALLLGDSALYLCASSGTGSNQPQHFGDGTRLSIL.

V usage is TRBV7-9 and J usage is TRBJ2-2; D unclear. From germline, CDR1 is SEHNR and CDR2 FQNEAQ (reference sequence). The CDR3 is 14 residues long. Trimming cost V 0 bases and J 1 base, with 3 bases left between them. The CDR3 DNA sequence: TGTGCCAGCAGCTTAGCCGGGAACACCGGGGAGCTGTTTTTT. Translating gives CASSLAGNTGELFF. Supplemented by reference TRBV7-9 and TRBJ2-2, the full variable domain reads DTGVSQNPRHKITKRGQNVTFRCDPISEHNRLYWYRQTLGQGPEFLTYFQNEAQLEKSRLLSDRFSAERPKGSFSTLEIQRTEQGDSAMYLCASSLAGNTGELFFGEGSRLTVL.

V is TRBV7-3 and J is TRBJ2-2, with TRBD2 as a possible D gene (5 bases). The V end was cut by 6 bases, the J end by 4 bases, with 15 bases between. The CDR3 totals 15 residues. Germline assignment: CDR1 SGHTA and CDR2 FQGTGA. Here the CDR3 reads CASSSPQEGTGELFF. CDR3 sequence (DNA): TGTGCCAGCAGTTCCCCCCAAGAGGGCACCGGGGAGCTGTTTTTT.

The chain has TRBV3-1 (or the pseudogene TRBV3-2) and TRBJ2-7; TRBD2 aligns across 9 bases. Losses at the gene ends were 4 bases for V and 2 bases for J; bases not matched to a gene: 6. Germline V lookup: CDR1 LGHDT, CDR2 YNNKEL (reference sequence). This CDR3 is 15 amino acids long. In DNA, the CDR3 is TGTGCCAGCAGCCCGCCCGGCGGGAGGGCCTACGAGCAGTACTTC. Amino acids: CASSPPGGRAYEQYF.

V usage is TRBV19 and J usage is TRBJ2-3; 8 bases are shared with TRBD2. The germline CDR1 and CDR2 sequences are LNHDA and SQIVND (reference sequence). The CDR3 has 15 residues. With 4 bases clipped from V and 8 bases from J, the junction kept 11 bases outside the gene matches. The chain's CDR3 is CASSRGSGRVGTQYF. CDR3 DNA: TGTGCCAGTAGTAGAGGAAGCGGGAGAGTCGGTACGCAGTATTTT.

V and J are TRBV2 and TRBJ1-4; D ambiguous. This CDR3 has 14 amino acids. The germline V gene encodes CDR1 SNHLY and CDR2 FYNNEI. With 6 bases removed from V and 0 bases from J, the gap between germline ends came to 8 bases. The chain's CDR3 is CASRDSTTNEKLFF. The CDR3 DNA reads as TGTGCCAGCAGAGACTCCACAACTAATGAAAAACTGTTTTTT.

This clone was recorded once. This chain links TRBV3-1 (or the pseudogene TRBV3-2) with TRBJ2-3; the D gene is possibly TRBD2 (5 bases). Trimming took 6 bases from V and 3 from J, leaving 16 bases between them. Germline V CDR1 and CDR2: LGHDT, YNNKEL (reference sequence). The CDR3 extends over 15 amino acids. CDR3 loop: CASSQPGSETDTQYF. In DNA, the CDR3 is TGTGCCAGCAGTCAACCGGGATCTGAAACAGATACGCAGTATTTT.

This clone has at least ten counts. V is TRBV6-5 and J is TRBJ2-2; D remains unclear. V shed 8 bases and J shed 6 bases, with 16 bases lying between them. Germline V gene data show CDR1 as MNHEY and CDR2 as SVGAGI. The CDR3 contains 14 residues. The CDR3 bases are TGTGCCAGCTGTACCACCCGGCTAGCCGGGGAGCTGTTTTTT. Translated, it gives CASCTTRLAGELFF.

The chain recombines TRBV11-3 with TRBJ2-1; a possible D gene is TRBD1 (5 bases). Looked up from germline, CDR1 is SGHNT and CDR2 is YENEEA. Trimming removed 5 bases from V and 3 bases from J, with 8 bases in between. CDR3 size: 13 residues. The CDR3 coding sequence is TGTGCCAGCAGCCAACAGGACTACAATGAGCAGTTCTTC. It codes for CASSQQDYNEQFF. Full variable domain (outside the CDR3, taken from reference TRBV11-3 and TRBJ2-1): EAGVVQSPRYKIIEKKQPVAFWCNPISGHNTLYWYLQNLGQGPELLIRYENEEAVDDSQLPKDRFSAERLKGVDSTLKIQPAELGDSAVYLCASSQQDYNEQFFGPGTRLTVL.

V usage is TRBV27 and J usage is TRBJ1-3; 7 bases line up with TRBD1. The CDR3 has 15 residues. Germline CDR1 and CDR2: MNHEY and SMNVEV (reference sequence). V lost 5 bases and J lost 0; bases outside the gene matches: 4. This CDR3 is CASSLDRDSGNTIYF. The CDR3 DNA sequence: TGTGCCAGCAGTCTTGACAGGGACTCTGGAAACACCATATATTTT.

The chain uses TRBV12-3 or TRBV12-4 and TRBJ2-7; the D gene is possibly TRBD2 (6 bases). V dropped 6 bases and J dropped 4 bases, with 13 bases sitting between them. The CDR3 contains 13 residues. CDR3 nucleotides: TGTGCCAGCAGCCTTCAACTAGCTTACGAGCAGTACTTC. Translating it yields CASSLQLAYEQYF.

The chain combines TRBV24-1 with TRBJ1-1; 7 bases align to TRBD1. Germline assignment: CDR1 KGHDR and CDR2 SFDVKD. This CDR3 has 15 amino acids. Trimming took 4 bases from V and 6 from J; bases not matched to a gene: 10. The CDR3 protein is CATSETTGSLAEAFF. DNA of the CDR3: TGTGCCACCAGTGAGACGACAGGGTCCTTGGCTGAAGCTTTCTTT.

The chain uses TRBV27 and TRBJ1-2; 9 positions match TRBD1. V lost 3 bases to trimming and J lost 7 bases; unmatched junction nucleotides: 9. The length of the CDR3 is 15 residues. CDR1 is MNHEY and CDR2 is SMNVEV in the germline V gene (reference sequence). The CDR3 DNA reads TGTGCCAGCAGTTTGGCCGGGACAGGGTTAAGTGGCTACACCTTC. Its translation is CASSLAGTGLSGYTF.

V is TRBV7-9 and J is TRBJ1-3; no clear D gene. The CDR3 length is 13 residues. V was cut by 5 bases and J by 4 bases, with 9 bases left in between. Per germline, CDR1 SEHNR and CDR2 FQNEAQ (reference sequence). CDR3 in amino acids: CASSPFEGNTIYF. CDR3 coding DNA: TGTGCCAGCAGCCCATTCGAGGGAAACACCATATATTTT. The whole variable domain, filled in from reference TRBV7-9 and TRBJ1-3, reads DTGVSQNPRHKITKRGQNVTFRCDPISEHNRLYWYRQTLGQGPEFLTYFQNEAQLEKSRLLSDRFSAERPKGSFSTLEIQRTEQGDSAMYLCASSPFEGNTIYFGEGSWLTVV.

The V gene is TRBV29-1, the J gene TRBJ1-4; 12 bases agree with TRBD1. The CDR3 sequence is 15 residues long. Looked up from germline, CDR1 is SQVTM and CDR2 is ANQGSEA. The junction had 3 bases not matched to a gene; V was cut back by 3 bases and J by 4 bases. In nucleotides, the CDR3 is TGCAGCGTTGAGGGGACAGGGGGCAGTAATGAAAAACTGTTTTTT. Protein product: CSVEGTGGSNEKLFF.

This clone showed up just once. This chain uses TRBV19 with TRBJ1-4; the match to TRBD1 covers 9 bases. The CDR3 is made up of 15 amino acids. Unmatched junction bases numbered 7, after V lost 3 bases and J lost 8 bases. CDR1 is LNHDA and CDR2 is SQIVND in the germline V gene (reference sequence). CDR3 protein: CASSISGTGLEKLFF. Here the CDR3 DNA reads TGTGCCAGTAGTATCTCCGGGACAGGGTTAGAAAAACTGTTTTTT.